These T cell receptor beta chains were read from a single sample in a study of T cell responses to AZD1222 COVID-19 vaccine. TCRdb's copy holds only in-frame clones and misses some; the assay was immunoSEQ multiplex PCR. This sample yields 100,000 to 120,000 clones, of which around 88% are seen a single time; about 6% belongs to the top ten. The source material was peripheral blood, sampled 28 days after the second AZD1222 dose. Every receptor here comes from an adult who received the AZD1222 COVID-19 vaccine. The CDR3 runs from the conserved cysteine through the conserved F or W. A D gene is named only where the DNA matches it firmly. Only some rows state a clone size, as once, few, many or a class for expanded clones.

TRBJ2-7 | TRBV13 | NA | TRBD1 | TGTGCCAGCAGCTCGCAGGGGGACCACCTCTACGAGCAGTACTTC | CASSSQGDHLYEQYF
TRBJ1-1 | TRBV12-2 | NA | NA | TGTGCAAGTCGCTTAGATTTGGGACAGGGGAAGGCGAACACTGAAGCTTTCTTT | CASRLDLGQGKANTEAFF
TRBJ2-3 | TRBV5-1 | NA | NA | TGCGCCAGCAGCTTCGGACCCCCAGATACGCAGTATTTT | CASSFGPPDTQYF
TRBJ1-4 | TRBV7-2 | NA | TRBD1 | TGTGCCAGCAGCAAAGGGACAGGGGCTAATGAAAAACTGTTTTTT | CASSKGTGANEKLFF
TRBJ1-2 | TRBV28 | NA | NA | TGTGCCAGCAGCCGGACAGTAAACTATGGCTACACCTTC | CASSRTVNYGYTF
TRBJ2-2 | TRBV4-3 | NA | NA | TGCGCCAGCAGCCAGACGGGGACATCTCCCGGGGAGCTGTTTTTT | CASSQTGTSPGELFF
TRBJ2-2 | TRBV9 | NA | TRBD1 | TGTGCCAGCAGCCCAACAACAGGGGTTTATACCGGGGAGCTGTTTTTT | CASSPTTGVYTGELFF
TRBJ2-7 | TRBV28 | once | NA | TGTGCCAGCAGTTTATCGGGATGGTCGGAGGGCCCCTACGAGCAGTACTTC | CASSLSGWSEGPYEQYF
TRBJ2-3 | TRBV9 | NA | NA | TGTGCCAGCAGCGTAGTTCCCCAGAACACAGATACGCAGTATTTT | CASSVVPQNTDTQYF
TRBJ1-3 | TRBV6-5 | NA | TRBD1 | TGTGCCAGCAGTTGGGACAGGGGAAAGGGAAACACCATATATTTT | CASSWDRGKGNTIYF
TRBJ1-1 | TRBV5-1 | few | TRBD1 | TGCGCCAGCAGCACAGGGACAGGGGGGACTGAAGCTTTCTTT | CASSTGTGGTEAFF
TRBJ1-5 | TRBV5-5 | once | NA | TGTGCCAGCAGCCCCGTTTATAGCAATCAGCCCCAGCATTTT | CASSPVYSNQPQHF
TRBJ1-1 | TRBV6-5 | few | NA | TGTGCCAGCAGACCAGGGTTGAACACTGAAGCTTTCTTT | CASRPGLNTEAFF
TRBJ2-7 | TRBV4-3 | NA | TRBD2 | TGCGCCAGCAGCCAAGAATCCGGGGGGGCCGCCTACGAGCAGTACTTC | CASSQESGGAAYEQYF
TRBJ1-5 | TRBV6-2/TRBV6-3 | NA | NA | TGTGCCAGCAGTTACCCGCAGAAAAGCAATCAGCCCCAGCATTTT | CASSYPQKSNQPQHF
TRBJ2-7 | TRBV15 | few | NA | TGTGCCACCAGCAGAGATCGGATGTCCTACGAGCAGTACTTC | CATSRDRMSYEQYF
TRBJ1-1 | TRBV27 | NA | NA | TGTGCCAGCAGTGCGCGGCGGGGGCCTCTCACTGAAGCTTTCTTT | CASSARRGPLTEAFF
TRBJ2-2 | TRBV4-3 | NA | TRBD1 | TGCGCCAGCAGCCCGATATGGACAGGGGGGACCGGGGAGCTGTTTTTT | CASSPIWTGGTGELFF
TRBJ1-1 | TRBV2 | NA | NA | TGTGCCAGCAGTGAGCCAGTAGTTTTGAACACTGAAGCTTTCTTT | CASSEPVVLNTEAFF
TRBJ2-7 | TRBV7-7 | once | NA | TGTGCTAGCAGTTACGGGGTGGATGGCGAGCAGTACTTC | CASSYGVDGEQYF
TRBJ2-7 | TRBV4-2 | NA | TRBD1 | TGTGCCAGCAGCCAACCGGACAGGGAGCGGTACGAGCAGTACTTC | CASSQPDRERYEQYF
TRBJ2-7 | TRBV7-2 | NA | NA | TGTGCCAGCAGCTTAACCCGAGCCGGTCTCGAGCAGTACTTC | CASSLTRAGLEQYF
TRBJ2-1 | TRBV19 | NA | NA | TGTGCCAGTAGCTTCCAGGGGGAGGCCTACAATGAGCAGTTCTTC | CASSFQGEAYNEQFF
TRBJ1-1 | TRBV5-5 | once | NA | TGTGCCAGCAGCTTAGGGGGTTTAGGCACTGAAGCTTTCTTT | CASSLGGLGTEAFF
TRBJ1-5 | TRBV6-5 | NA | TRBD1 | TGTGCCAGCAGGAATACAGGGGCGGGGAATCAGCCCCAGCATTTT | CASRNTGAGNQPQHF
TRBJ1-1 | TRBV19 | NA | NA | TGTGCCAGTAGTCGGGGGCAGGCCACTGAAGCTTTCTTT | CASSRGQATEAFF
TRBJ1-1 | TRBV7-2 | once | NA | TGTGCCAGCAGTACAGTACCAATCACTGAAGCTTTCTTT | CASSTVPITEAFF
TRBJ1-1 | TRBV2 | NA | NA | TGTGCCAGCTCGGAAACCCAGGCTTTCTTT | CASSETQAFF
TRBJ1-1 | TRBV5-1 | NA | TRBD1 | TGCGCCAGCAGCCGACAGGGGAGGAACACTGAAGCTTTCTTT | CASSRQGRNTEAFF
TRBJ1-2 | TRBV6-5 | NA | NA | TGTGCCAGCAGTAATGGGGTCTTATATGGCTACACCTTC | CASSNGVLYGYTF
TRBJ1-1 | TRBV7-9 | once | TRBD1 | TGTGCCAGCAGCTTAAATCCGGAGGGGGCAGCTTTCTTT | CASSLNPEGAAFF
TRBJ1-5 | TRBV6-2/TRBV6-3 | NA | TRBD1 | TGTGCCAGCAGCTGGGACAGGAGGGGCCAGCCCCAGCATTTT | CASSWDRRGQPQHF
TRBJ2-7 | TRBV7-6 | NA | TRBD2 | TGTGCCAGCAGCCGCCGTAGCGGGGGGGCCGACGAGCAGTACTTC | CASSRRSGGADEQYF
TRBJ1-1 | TRBV5-1 | NA | TRBD1 | TGCGCCAGCAGCTCGGGACAGGCGAACACTGAAGCTTTCTTT | CASSSGQANTEAFF
TRBJ2-3 | TRBV3-1/TRBV3-2 | NA | NA | TGTGCCAGCAGCCAAGATGGTAGGGGGAGCACAGATACGCAGTATTTT | CASSQDGRGSTDTQYF
TRBJ1-2 | TRBV29-1 | NA | NA | TGCAGCGTTGGGGGATCGGGAGGCTACACCTTC | CSVGGSGGYTF
TRBJ1-1 | TRBV9 | NA | TRBD1 | TGTGCCAGCAGCGTAGATGGGACAGGGGTCGGCTACACTGAAGCTTTCTTT | CASSVDGTGVGYTEAFF
TRBJ1-6 | TRBV3-1/TRBV3-2 | NA | NA | TGTGCCAGCAGCCAAGACCCTGGGCGATACAGGGTCCAGCCCCCCCCCTCCAATTCACCCCTCCACTTT | CASSQDPGRYRVQPPPSNSPLHF